Below are 22 T cell receptor beta chains sequenced from a single sample in a study of T cell responses to AZD1222 COVID-19 vaccine. Method: immunoSEQ multiplex PCR; TCRdb's copy keeps in-frame clones and lacks some. The sample includes 90,000 to 120,000 clones, around nine tenths of them seen just once. Sequencing used peripheral blood, obtained 28 days after the second AZD1222 dose. The receptors originated from an adult who received the AZD1222 COVID-19 vaccine.

The chain joins TRBV6-5 to TRBJ1-1; possible D gene TRBD1, 5 bases. From germline, CDR1 is MNHEY and CDR2 SVGAGI. Trimming took 6 bases from V and 3 from J, leaving 14 bases between them. The length of the CDR3 is 14 residues. The CDR3 DNA reads TGTGCCAGCAGCGCCCTGGGGGGATACACTGAAGCTTTCTTT. Encoded protein: CASSALGGYTEAFF.

On this clone itself: Other nucleotide sequences from this sample produce the same CDR3. The chain has TRBV6-2 or TRBV6-3 and TRBJ2-7, with a possible D match to TRBD1 (6 bases). V shed 2 bases and J shed 1 base, with 9 bases lying between them. CDR3 size: 14 residues. Germline CDR1 reads MNHEY; CDR2 reads SVGEGT. The CDR3: CASSYLDSSYEQYF. The DNA of the CDR3 is TGTGCCAGCAGTTACCTGGACAGTTCCTACGAGCAGTACTTC.

The chain combines TRBV5-4 with TRBJ1-4; 12 nucleotides agree with TRBD1. Germline V lookup: CDR1 SGHNT, CDR2 YYREEE (reference sequence). V was pared by 0 bases and J by 10 bases, with 4 bases of the junction left unmatched. The CDR3 contains 15 residues. Written as DNA, the CDR3 is TGTGCCAGCAGCTTGGCCGGGACAGGGGGCGGAAAACTGTTTTTT. It is translated as CASSLAGTGGGKLFF. The full variable domain, rest sourced from reference TRBV5-4 and TRBJ1-4, is ETGVTQSPTHLIKTRGQQVTLRCSSQSGHNTVSWYQQALGQGPQFIFQYYREEENGRGNFPPRFSGLQFPNYSSELNVNALELDDSALYLCASSLAGTGGGKLFFGSGTQLSVL.

Details on this clone: This sample includes further DNA sequences coding for the same CDR3. CDR3 protein: CASSLAGNEQFF. The CDR3 DNA reads TGCGCCAGCAGCTTGGCCGGCAATGAGCAGTTCTTC. This sequence joins TRBV5-1 and TRBJ2-1; D uncertain. Per the germline V gene, CDR1 is SGHRS and CDR2 is YFSETQ. The V gene lost 0 bases and the J gene lost 6 bases, with 4 bases spanning the gap. CDR3 length: 12 amino acids.

V and J are TRBV18 and TRBJ2-1, with a weak D call TRBD1 (7 bases). V was clipped by 0 bases and J by 4 bases, with 16 bases between them. There are 17 residues in the CDR3. Germline V CDR1 and CDR2: KGHSH, LQKENI. The CDR3 coding sequence is TGTGCCAGCTCACCACCAGGGCCAGGGGGGATTTACAATGAGCAGTTCTTC. It encodes CASSPPGPGGIYNEQFF.

V and J are TRBV11-3 and TRBJ2-1, with D hard to call. V gave up 2 bases and J gave up 8 bases, with 10 bases separating them. Germline V gene data show CDR1 as SGHNT and CDR2 as YENEEA. This CDR3 is 13 amino acids long. The CDR3 here is CASSLQPRDEQFF. CDR3 coding DNA: TGTGCCAGCAGCTTACAGCCGCGCGATGAGCAGTTCTTC.

The chain recombines TRBV14 with TRBJ1-1; D is perhaps TRBD1 (6 bases). Germline-derived CDR1 and CDR2 are SGHDN and FVKESK. The V and J ends lost 0 bases and 2 bases respectively, with 16 bases between them. CDR3 length equals 17 residues. DNA for the CDR3: TGTGCCAGCAGCCAAGATCTGGGGGCAGTTTTCAACACTGAAGCTTTCTTT. This translates into CASSQDLGAVFNTEAFF.

This clone was counted once. The rearrangement links TRBV7-9 to TRBJ2-1; possible D gene TRBD2, 6 bases. Trimming cost V 7 bases and J 5 bases, with 18 bases left between them. CDR1 is SEHNR and CDR2 is FQNEAQ in the germline V gene (reference sequence). This CDR3 has 15 residues. The CDR3 DNA reads TGTGCCAGCACCAAAGGTGGGTGGGAGGACAATGAGCAGTTCTTC. Translation: CASTKGGWEDNEQFF.

The V call is TRBV5-1, the J call TRBJ2-1; either TRBD1 or TRBD2 may supply D (5 bases each). This CDR3 is 15 amino acids long. Trimming left V 2 bases short and J 0 bases short, with 9 bases between. Germline loops: CDR1 SGHRS, CDR2 YFSETQ. This CDR3 reads CASSFEGSSYNEQFF. The CDR3 DNA sequence: TGCGCCAGCAGCTTTGAGGGGAGCTCCTACAATGAGCAGTTCTTC.

The gene calls are TRBV5-4 and TRBJ2-7, with 9 nucleotides matching TRBD1. V was clipped by 4 bases and J by 5 bases; unmatched bases: 13. Germline values: CDR1 SGHNT, CDR2 YYREEE (reference sequence). The CDR3 sequence is 16 residues long. The CDR3 sequence is CASSVPGTGILHEQYF. The CDR3 DNA is TGTGCCAGCAGCGTCCCCGGGACAGGGATATTACACGAGCAGTACTTC. The full variable domain, rest sourced from reference TRBV5-4 and TRBJ2-7, is ETGVTQSPTHLIKTRGQQVTLRCSSQSGHNTVSWYQQALGQGPQFIFQYYREEENGRGNFPPRFSGLQFPNYSSELNVNALELDDSALYLCASSVPGTGILHEQYFGPGTRLTVT.

This chain uses TRBV5-6 with TRBJ2-7; D remains ambiguous. This CDR3 is 11 amino acids long. Germline CDR1 and CDR2: SGHDT and YYEEEE. V was cut by 2 bases and J by 4 bases, with 4 bases left in between. CDR3 in DNA: TGTGCCAGCAGCTTTGGATACGAGCAGTACTTC. Its protein is CASSFGYEQYF.

This chain links TRBV7-2 with TRBJ1-2, with TRBD1 matching over 10 bases. The CDR3 has 15 residues. Germline lookup yields CDR1 SGHTA and CDR2 FQGNSA. The junction had 6 bases not matched to a gene; V was cut back by 7 bases and J by 1 base. The CDR3 DNA is TGTGCCAGCAACCGACGGGACAGGGGTAACTATGGCTACACCTTC. It translates to CASNRRDRGNYGYTF. The whole variable domain, filled in from reference TRBV7-2 and TRBJ1-2, reads GAGVSQSPSNKVTEKGKDVELRCDPISGHTALYWYRQSLGQGLEFLIYFQGNSAPDKSGLPSDRFSAERTGGSVSTLTIQRTQQEDSAVYLCASNRRDRGNYGYTFGSGTRLTVV.

This chain connects TRBV12-3 or TRBV12-4 to TRBJ1-2; D gene ambiguous. Deletions cut 1 base from V and 3 bases from J, with 6 bases between. There are 13 residues in the CDR3. CDR3 coding DNA: TGTGCCAGCAGTTTAGGGGGAGACTATGGCTACACCTTC. This gives the protein CASSLGGDYGYTF.

This clone was detected only once. The V gene is TRBV2, the J gene TRBJ1-2; perhaps TRBD1 as D (5 bases). The V and J ends lost 10 bases and 0 bases respectively, with 12 bases between them. This CDR3 spans 13 amino acids. The germline gives CDR1 SNHLY, CDR2 FYNNEI. The CDR3, as DNA: TGTGCCATCCAGACAGATTCTAACTATGGCTACACCTTC. Protein product: CAIQTDSNYGYTF.

This chain joins TRBV5-6 and TRBJ1-6; D not certain. CDR1 is SGHDT and CDR2 is YYEEEE in the germline V gene. The CDR3 contains 15 residues. V lost 4 bases and J 6 bases, leaving 14 bases between the germline ends. The CDR3 here is CASSIGDLANSPLHF. The CDR3, as DNA: TGTGCCAGCAGCATTGGTGACTTAGCTAATTCACCCCTCCACTTT. The full variable domain, rest sourced from reference TRBV5-6 and TRBJ1-6, is DAGVTQSPTHLIKTRGQQVTLRCSPKSGHDTVSWYQQALGQGPQFIFQYYEEEERQRGNFPDRFSGHQFPNYSSELNVNALLLGDSALYLCASSIGDLANSPLHFGNGTRLTVT.

Written as DNA, the CDR3 is TGCGCCAGCAGCCAAGAAGACAGGGGTGGCTACACCTTC. Translating it yields CASSQEDRGGYTF. The chain is built from TRBV4-1 and TRBJ1-2; 8 bases align to TRBD1. This CDR3 contains 13 residues. Germline-derived CDR1 and CDR2 are MGHRA and YSYEKL. V shed 0 bases and J 7 bases; nucleotides not matched to a gene: 1.

The chain combines TRBV21-1 with TRBJ1-6. TRBV21-1 is marked as a pseudogene. This CDR3 has 18 amino acids. DNA for the CDR3: TGTGCCAGCAGCAGGCGTCGTGGATTTTCACCGTATAATTCACCCCTCCACTTT. Translation gives CASSRRRGFSPYNSPLHF.

The rearrangement joins TRBV10-3 to TRBJ1-3; no firm D call. The CDR3 runs 15 residues. CDR1 is ENHRY, CDR2 SYGVKD, per germline. Trimming removed 9 bases at V and 0 bases at J, with 15 bases between. Here the CDR3 DNA reads TGTGCCATATGGAGCGGAATCATCTCTGGAAACACCATATATTTT. This gives the protein CAIWSGIISGNTIYF.

The table lists this clone with a count of one. The rearrangement joins TRBV20-1 to TRBJ2-1; TRBD1 might be the D (6 bases). The CDR3 is 16 amino acids. V shed 3 bases and J shed 8 bases, with 23 bases lying between them. CDR1 is DFQATT and CDR2 is SNEGSKA in the germline V gene (reference sequence). The CDR3 region is CSASQGWLVVGDEQFF. CDR3 sequence (DNA): TGCAGTGCTAGTCAGGGGTGGCTAGTCGTTGGGGATGAGCAGTTCTTC.

The chain recombines TRBV11-3 with TRBJ2-1; 8 nucleotides agree with TRBD2. The CDR3 loop spans 15 amino acids. Germline values: CDR1 SGHNT, CDR2 YENEEA. V trimming: 3 bases; J trimming: 2 bases; junction bases outside the gene matches: 3. This chain's CDR3 is CASSFRGGTYNEQFF. In DNA, the CDR3 is TGTGCCAGCAGCTTCCGGGGGGGCACCTACAATGAGCAGTTCTTC.

The chain employs TRBV12-5 and TRBJ1-6; D might be TRBD1 (5 bases). With 7 bases removed from V and 9 bases from J, the gap between germline ends came to 19 bases. CDR1 is LGHNT, CDR2 FRNRAP, per germline. The CDR3 is 15 amino acids. The CDR3 bases are TGTGCTAGTGCCACCGGGACTCAGGGAGGTTCACCCCTCCACTTT. Translation gives CASATGTQGGSPLHF.

This clone was picked up one time. The rearrangement uses TRBV6-2 or TRBV6-3 and TRBJ2-2, with a weak D call TRBD1 (6 bases). Trimming removed 5 bases at V and 7 bases at J, with 17 bases between. The CDR3 consists of 15 residues. Germline CDR1 and CDR2: MNHEY and SVGEGT. CDR3 nucleotide sequence: TGTGCCAGCAGTCCCTACTCGCGAGGGGGCGGGGAGCTGTTTTTT. Residues: CASSPYSRGGGELFF.